The subject of this entry is one TCR beta chain. The sample is drawn from a study of shared clonotypes between healthy human individuals. Clones were read by immunoSEQ multiplex PCR, and TCRdb kept only the in-frame ones, dropping some. Of 850,000 to 1,100,000 clones in the sample, roughly 80% were seen once. The CDR3 length is 14 residues. V lost 6 bases to trimming and J lost 6 bases, with 14 bases between them. The germline V gene encodes CDR1 MNHNY and CDR2 SVGAGI (reference sequence). Sequenced input: memory CD4+ T cells from PBMCs. Documented subset: CD45RA-negative fraction. The sequence derives from a man aged 18 to 30 in good health. Some clones in this sample may be carry-over from other donors' samples. This sequence joins TRBV6-6 and TRBJ1-4; a possible D gene is TRBD1 (6 bases). The CDR3 loop is CASSSSDRYEKLFF. In DNA form, the CDR3 reads TGTGCCAGCAGCTCCTCGGACAGATATGAAAAACTGTTTTTT.